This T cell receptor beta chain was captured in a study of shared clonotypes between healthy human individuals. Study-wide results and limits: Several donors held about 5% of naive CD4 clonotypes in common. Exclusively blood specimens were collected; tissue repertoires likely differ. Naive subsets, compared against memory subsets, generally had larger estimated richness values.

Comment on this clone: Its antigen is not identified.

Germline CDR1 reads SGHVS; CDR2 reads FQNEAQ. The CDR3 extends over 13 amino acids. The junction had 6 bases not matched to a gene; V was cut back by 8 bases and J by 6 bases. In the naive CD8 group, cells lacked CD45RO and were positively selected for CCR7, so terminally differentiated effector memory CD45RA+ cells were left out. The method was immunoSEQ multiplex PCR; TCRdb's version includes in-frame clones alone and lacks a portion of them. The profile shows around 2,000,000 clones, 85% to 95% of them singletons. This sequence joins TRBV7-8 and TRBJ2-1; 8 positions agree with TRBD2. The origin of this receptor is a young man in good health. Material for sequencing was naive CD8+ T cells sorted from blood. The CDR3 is CASCGTSFNEQFF. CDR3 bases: TGTGCCAGCTGTGGGACTAGTTTCAATGAGCAGTTCTTC.